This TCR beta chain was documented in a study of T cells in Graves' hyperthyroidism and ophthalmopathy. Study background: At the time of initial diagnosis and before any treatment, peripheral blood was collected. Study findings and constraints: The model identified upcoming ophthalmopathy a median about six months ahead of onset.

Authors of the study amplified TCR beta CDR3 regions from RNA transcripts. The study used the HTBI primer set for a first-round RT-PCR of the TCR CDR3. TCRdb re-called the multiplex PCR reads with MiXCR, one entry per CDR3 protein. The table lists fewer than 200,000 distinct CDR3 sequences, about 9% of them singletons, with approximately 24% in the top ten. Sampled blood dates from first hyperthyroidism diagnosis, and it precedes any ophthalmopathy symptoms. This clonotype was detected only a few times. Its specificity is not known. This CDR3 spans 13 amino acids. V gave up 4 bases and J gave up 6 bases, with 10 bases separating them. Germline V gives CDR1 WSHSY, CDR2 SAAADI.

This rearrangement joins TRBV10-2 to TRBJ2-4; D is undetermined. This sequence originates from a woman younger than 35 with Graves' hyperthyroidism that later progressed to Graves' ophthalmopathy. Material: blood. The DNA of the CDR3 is TGCGCCAGCAGTGGCGGCATAGGAAACATTCAGTACTTC. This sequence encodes CASSGGIGNIQYF.